This record concerns one T cell receptor (beta chain) sequence. This clone appeared many times. The antigen it binds to is not known. There are no base qualities to consult, and no much larger clone falls within one base. The library came from PCR. TCRdb names Illumina HiSeq 4000 as the instrument used. High-throughput sequencing was used to profile the CDR3 region of the TCR beta-chain in every patient. The authors' pipeline ran thus. CDR3 differences across clinicopathological groups were used to build a classifier for discriminating distant-metastatic papillary thyroid cancer patients. The Shannon index was used to assess repertoire diversity, and the Morisita-Horn index was used to assess tumor-blood repertoire similarity. TCRdb passed the public sequencing reads through fastp at Q25 and MiXCR, retaining productive beta sequences. V and J calls and clone size were set by TCRdb, not the authors. For this sample there are about 82,000 clones; around 13% appear just once. The ten largest clones represent 7% to 10% of the sample.

V and J are truncated by 6 bases and 3 bases respectively, leaving an intervening sequence of 11 bases. Per the germline V gene, WSHSY is the CDR1 and SAAADI is the CDR2. The CDR3 spans 13 residues, from the cysteine through the phenylalanine. Just the 39-base CDR3 DNA is kept, in frame starting at base 1. Before undergoing thyroid surgery, none of the patients had been given any kind of treatment. The study retrospectively analysed patient clinical samples collected from about 2012 to 2018 using T-cell receptor beta sequencing. These data are taken from a study of metastatic and nonmetastatic thyroid tumors (dated by TCRdb to between 2020 and 2021). Study-wide context: For patients with malignant and with benign thyroid disease, the researchers compared repertoires between peripheral blood samples and tumor or nodule tissue samples.

The investigation overall reported the following: TCR beta diversity was reported as significantly higher in malignant tumors than in benign nodules, in both blood and tumor samples.

This receptor was identified in a female donor with papillary thyroid cancer or a benign thyroid nodule (not recorded which). Some clones in this sample may be carry-over from other donors' samples. The chain joins TRBV10-2 to TRBJ1-1; the D gene remains uncertain. Source material: tumor tissue. Here is the DNA: TGCGCCAGCAGGGAGGGTTTGCACACTGAAGCTTTCTTT. It translates to CASREGLHTEAFF.